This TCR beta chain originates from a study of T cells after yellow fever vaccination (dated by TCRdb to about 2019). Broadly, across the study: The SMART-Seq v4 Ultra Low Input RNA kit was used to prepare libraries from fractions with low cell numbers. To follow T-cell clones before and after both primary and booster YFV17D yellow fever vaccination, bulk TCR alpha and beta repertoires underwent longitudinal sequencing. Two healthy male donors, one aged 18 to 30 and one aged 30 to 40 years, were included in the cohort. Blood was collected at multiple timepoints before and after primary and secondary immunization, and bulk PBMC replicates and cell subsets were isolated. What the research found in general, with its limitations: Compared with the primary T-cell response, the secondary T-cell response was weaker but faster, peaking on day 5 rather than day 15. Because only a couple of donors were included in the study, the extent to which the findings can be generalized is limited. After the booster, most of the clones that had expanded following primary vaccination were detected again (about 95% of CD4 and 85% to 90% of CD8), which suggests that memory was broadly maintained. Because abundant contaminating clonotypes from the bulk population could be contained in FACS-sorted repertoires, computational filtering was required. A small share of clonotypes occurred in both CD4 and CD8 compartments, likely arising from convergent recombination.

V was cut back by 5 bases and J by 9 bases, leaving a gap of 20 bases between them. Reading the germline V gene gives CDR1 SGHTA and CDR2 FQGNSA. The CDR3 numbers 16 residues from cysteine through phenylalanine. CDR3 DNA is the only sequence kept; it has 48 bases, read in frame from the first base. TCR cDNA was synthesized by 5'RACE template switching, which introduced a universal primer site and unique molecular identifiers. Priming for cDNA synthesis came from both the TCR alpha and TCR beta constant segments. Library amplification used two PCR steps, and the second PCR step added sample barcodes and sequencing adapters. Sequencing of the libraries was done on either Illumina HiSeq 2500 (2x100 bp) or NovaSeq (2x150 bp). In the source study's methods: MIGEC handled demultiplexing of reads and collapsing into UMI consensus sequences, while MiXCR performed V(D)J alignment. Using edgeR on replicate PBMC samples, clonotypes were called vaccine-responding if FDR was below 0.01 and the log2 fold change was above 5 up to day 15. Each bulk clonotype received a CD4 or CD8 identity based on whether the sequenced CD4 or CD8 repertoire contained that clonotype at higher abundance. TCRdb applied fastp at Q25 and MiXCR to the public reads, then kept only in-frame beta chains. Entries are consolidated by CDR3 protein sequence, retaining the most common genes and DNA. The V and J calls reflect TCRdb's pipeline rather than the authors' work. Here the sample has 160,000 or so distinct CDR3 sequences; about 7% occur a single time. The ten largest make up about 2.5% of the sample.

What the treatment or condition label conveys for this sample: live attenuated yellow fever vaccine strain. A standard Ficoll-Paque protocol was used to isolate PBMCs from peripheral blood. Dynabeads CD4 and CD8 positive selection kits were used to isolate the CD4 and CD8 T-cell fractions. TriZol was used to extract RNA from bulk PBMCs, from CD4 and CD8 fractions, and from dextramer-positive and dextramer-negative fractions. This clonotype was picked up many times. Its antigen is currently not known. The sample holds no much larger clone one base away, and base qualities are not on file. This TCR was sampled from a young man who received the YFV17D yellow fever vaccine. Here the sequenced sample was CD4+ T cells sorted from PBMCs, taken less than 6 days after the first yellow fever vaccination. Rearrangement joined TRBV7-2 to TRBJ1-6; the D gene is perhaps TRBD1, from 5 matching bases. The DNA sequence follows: TGTGCCAGCAGCCCGCTTCAGTCAGGGAAAGGTTCACCCCTCCACTTT. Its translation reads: CASSPLQSGKGSPLHF.